A few counts support the clone carrying this TCR beta chain. The data were taken from a study of OX40 agonist ivuxolimab in advanced cancers. Germline-derived CDR1 and CDR2 are MNHNS and SASEGT. The CDR3 extends over 15 amino acids. V gave up 2 bases and J gave up 5 bases, with 14 bases separating them. Clones were sequenced by immunoSEQ multiplex PCR, and TCRdb holds only the in-frame ones, with some missing. In the table there are roughly 98,000 clones, approximately 80% of which are singletons. The TCR was taken from an adult with an advanced solid tumor such as melanoma, head and neck, liver or kidney cancer. This chain uses TRBV6-1 with TRBJ2-3; D is unclear. The sample in question was CD4+ or CD8+ T cells sorted from blood, obtained in a trial of the OX40 agonist ivuxolimab. For the CDR3, the DNA is TGTGCCAGCAGTGAAAAACAGACCTCAGGAGATACGCAGTATTTT. Translation gives CASSEKQTSGDTQYF.